This T cell receptor beta chain was sequenced during a study of T cell repertoires in cytomegalovirus infection. Study at large: Public signatures in TCR beta pointed to CMV infection and matching HLA type. Study-level points and caveats: The study identified carriers of CMV plus the relevant HLA from cumulative public TCR beta family frequency. It was HLA-C-restricted CMV-specific TCR beta clonotypes that dominated the response ex vivo.

With regard to this clonotype: Its antigen remains unidentified.

TCRdb passed the reads through MiXCR, listing each CDR3 protein once. The sample has 250,000 to 300,000 distinct CDR3 sequences; roughly an eighth are singletons. The CDR3 spans 13 residues. Germline V lookup: CDR1 DFQATT, CDR2 SNEGSKA (reference sequence). The V gene end was trimmed by 3 bases and the J gene end by 9 bases; junction bases not matched to a gene: 6. The sample consisted of PBMCs. The sequence was obtained from a human donor in good health (CMV status not recorded). Some clones in this sample may be carry-over from other donors' samples. The rearrangement uses TRBV20-1 and TRBJ2-1; 9 bases match TRBD2. The CDR3: CSASSSGIGEQFF. As DNA, the CDR3 is TGCAGTGCTAGCTCTAGCGGGATAGGTGAGCAGTTCTTC.